Sequencing of this T cell receptor beta chain was carried out in a study of blood T cell repertoires in COVID-19. Background on the study: Whether acute or convalescent, the COVID-19 samples came from the United States, Italy and Spain. PBMCs, B-cell-depleted T cells, or T cells provided the cDNA or gDNA that made up the material.

Seattle patients were enrolled while actively infected and followed longitudinally. Germline V gene lookup returns CDR1 SQVTM and CDR2 ANQGSEA. The J segment lost 6 bases and the V segment lost 3 bases, leaving 7 bases of the junction unmatched. The CDR3 extends over 14 amino acids. Methods used by the authors: Amplification of reference gene primers provided the estimated nucleated cell counts. Data came from immunoSEQ multiplex PCR; TCRdb stores just in-frame clones and leaves some out. D and trimming were read from the DNA, whereas the V and J calls and clone size are those reported in that table. The sample has approximately 210,000 clones, over 75% seen once.

The chain links TRBV29-1 to TRBJ2-1, with 8 bases lining up with TRBD1. Sequencing was carried out using peripheral blood. This TCR came from a man aged 45-60 years with COVID-19, enrolled during active disease. The CDR3 protein is CSVDRDRRANEQFF. CDR3 in DNA: TGCAGCGTTGACCGGGACAGGCGGGCCAATGAGCAGTTCTTC.